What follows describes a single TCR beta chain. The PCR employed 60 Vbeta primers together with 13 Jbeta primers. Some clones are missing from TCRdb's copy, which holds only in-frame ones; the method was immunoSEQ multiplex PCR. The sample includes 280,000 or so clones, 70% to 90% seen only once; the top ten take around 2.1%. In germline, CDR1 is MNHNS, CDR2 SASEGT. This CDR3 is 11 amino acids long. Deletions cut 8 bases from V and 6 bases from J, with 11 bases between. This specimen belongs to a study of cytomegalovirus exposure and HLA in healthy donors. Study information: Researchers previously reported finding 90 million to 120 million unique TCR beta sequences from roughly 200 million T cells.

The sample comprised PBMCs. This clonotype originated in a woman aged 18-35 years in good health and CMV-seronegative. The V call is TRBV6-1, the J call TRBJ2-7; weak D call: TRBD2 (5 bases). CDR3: CASQAAAEQYF. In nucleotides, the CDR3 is TGTGCCAGCCAAGCGGCAGCCGAGCAGTACTTC.